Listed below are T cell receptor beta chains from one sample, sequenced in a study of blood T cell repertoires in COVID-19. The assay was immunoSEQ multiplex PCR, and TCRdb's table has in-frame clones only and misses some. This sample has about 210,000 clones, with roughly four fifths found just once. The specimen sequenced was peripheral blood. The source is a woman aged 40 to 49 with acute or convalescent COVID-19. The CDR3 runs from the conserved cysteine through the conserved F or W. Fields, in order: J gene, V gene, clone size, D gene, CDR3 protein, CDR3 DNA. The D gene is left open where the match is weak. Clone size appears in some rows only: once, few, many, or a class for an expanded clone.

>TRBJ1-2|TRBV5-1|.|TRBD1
CASSQGQGQAYTF
TGCGCCAGCAGCCAAGGACAGGGACAGGCCTACACCTTC
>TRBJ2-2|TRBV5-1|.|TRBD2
CASSFTSGGARDTGELFF
TGCGCCAGCAGCTTTACTAGCGGGGGGGCCCGGGACACCGGGGAGCTGTTTTTT
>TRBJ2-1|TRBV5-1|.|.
CASSLKEGRNEQFF
TGCGCCAGCAGCTTGAAAGAGGGTAGGAATGAGCAGTTCTTC
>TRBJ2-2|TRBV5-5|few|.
CASSSVQGVTGELFF
TGTGCCAGCAGCTCCGTACAGGGTGTCACCGGGGAGCTGTTTTTT
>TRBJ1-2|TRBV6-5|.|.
CASSGRGGNYGYTF
TGTGCCAGCAGCGGGAGGGGGGGAAACTATGGCTACACCTTC
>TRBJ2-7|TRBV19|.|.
CASSPSSYEQYF
TGTGCCAGTAGTCCTAGCTCCTACGAGCAGTACTTC
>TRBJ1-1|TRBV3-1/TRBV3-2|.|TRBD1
CASSQVIGGGNTEAFF
TGTGCCAGCAGCCAAGTCATAGGGGGCGGGAACACTGAAGCTTTCTTT
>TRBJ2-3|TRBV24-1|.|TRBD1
CATSDSSRGTGGFNTQYF
TGTGCCACCAGTGATTCGTCACGAGGGACAGGGGGGTTTAATACGCAGTATTTT
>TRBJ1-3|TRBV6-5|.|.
CASSYVAGGNTIYF
TGTGCCAGCAGTTACGTGGCGGGAGGAAACACCATATATTTT
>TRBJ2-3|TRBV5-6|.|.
CASSLGDLAWTSSTDTQYF
TGTGCCAGCAGCTTGGGCGATCTTGCCTGGACTTCTAGCACAGATACGCAGTATTTT
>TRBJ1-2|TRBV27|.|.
CASSQTRNYGYTF
TGTGCCAGCAGTCAGACGAGGAACTATGGCTACACCTTC
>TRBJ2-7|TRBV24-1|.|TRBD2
CATSERGTSGDYEQYF
TGTGCCACCAGTGAGAGGGGGACTAGCGGGGACTACGAGCAGTACTTC
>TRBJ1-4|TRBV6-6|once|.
CASTSISEEKLFF
TGTGCCAGCACCAGCATATCGGAGGAAAAACTGTTTTTT
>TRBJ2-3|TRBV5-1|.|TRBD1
CASSARDRVGTDTQYF
TGCGCCAGCAGCGCGCGGGACAGGGTCGGCACAGATACGCAGTATTTT